The present entry profiles one T cell receptor beta chain with its context. Antigen specificity is unknown. One end of the junction is discordant with germline, which a read error may explain. CD8+CD57+ cell expansion had been shown by flow cytometry in patients chosen for sequencing. When blood sampling took place, the patients had received no therapy. This entry comes from a study of CD8+CD57+ T cells in acquired aplastic anemia. Study-wide context: Yields of DNA that came from sorted CD4+ and CD8+ cells averaged 3.2 ug. Study-wide points: Significant differences in CD8+ Simpson's diversity were not observed between patients and controls. Comparison of patients with controls identified almost 30 shared CD8+ CDR3 sequences.

This CDR3 spans 13 amino acids. Germline V CDR1 and CDR2: ENHRY, SYGVKD. Template material for TCR beta VDJ and CDR3 profiling consisted of genomic DNA. In TCRdb, the reads were re-called with MiXCR into one record per CDR3 protein. The sample has around 150,000 distinct CDR3 sequences, about two thirds seen once; the top ten hold 40% to 55%. The sequenced sample consisted of sorted CD4+, CD8+, or CD8+CD57+ T cells (not recorded which) from PBMCs. The rearrangement links TRBV10-3 to TRBJ1-1; D gene unclear. This sequence originates from a human donor with aplastic anemia. The CDR3 loop is CAIRDGRYTEALF. The DNA for the CDR3 is TGTGCCATCAGGGACGGGAGGTACACTGAAGCTCTCTTT.